This TCR beta chain was identified in a study of blood T cell repertoires in COVID-19. Germline CDR1 is MGHRA and CDR2 is YSYEKL. The ends were cut back, 4 bases at V and 3 bases at J, with 15 bases in the middle. The CDR3 covers 15 residues. Clones were read by immunoSEQ multiplex PCR, and TCRdb kept only the in-frame ones, dropping some. The sample includes more than 15,000 clones, 81% of them seen just once. V is TRBV4-1 and J is TRBJ1-2, with D possibly matching TRBD1 (6 bases). The source material was peripheral blood. The source is a man in his forties or fifties with active or convalescent COVID-19. The chain's CDR3 is CASSREQGEDYGYTF. The CDR3 bases are TGCGCCAGCAGCCGAGAACAGGGAGAGGACTATGGCTACACCTTC.